This T cell receptor beta chain was sequenced in a study of tumor-infiltrating lymphocytes in primary liver carcinoma. Study-level background: The study included patients who were men and women aged 30 to 69 years.

A remark on this clonotype: Its target is not known. Given a much more abundant clone one base away, this may be a read error.

Study conclusions and caveats: Tumor tissue displayed a significantly greater top-250-clone fraction than blood (p = 0.039).

This CDR3 region has 14 residues. CDR1 MDHEN and CDR2 SYDVKM come from the germline V gene. Each 20-30 mg portion of unsorted bulk tissue served as the source for co-extraction of RNA and DNA. Patients underwent surgical resection for primary liver carcinoma. Enrolled patients were chronically infected with HBV and treatment-naive. A primer in the constant region served to generate TCR beta cDNA from 500 ng of total RNA. Libraries of TCR beta came from three nested multiplex PCR rounds with slightly modified ARM-PCR. For approximately 9 cycles apiece, the opening two PCR rounds ran with TRBV1-TRBV30 forward primers and a C-beta reverse primer. TCRdb re-called the multiplex PCR reads through MiXCR, storing one row per CDR3 protein. In the table there are approximately 42,000 distinct CDR3 sequences, roughly 74% of which are singletons.

This chain links TRBV28 with TRBJ2-3, with D unresolved. The sequence came from a woman in her thirties with primary liver carcinoma and hepatitis B virus infection. Sequencing was carried out using tumor-adjacent normal liver tissue. The CDR3 region has the DNA TGTGCCAGCAGTCGCGGATGGTTCACAGATATGCAGTATTTT. This translates into CASSRGWFTDMQYF.